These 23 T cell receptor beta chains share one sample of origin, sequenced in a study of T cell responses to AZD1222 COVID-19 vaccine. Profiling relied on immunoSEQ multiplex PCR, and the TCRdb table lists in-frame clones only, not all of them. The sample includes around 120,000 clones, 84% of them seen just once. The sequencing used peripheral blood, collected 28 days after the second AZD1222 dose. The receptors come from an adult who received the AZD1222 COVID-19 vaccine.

The CDR3 spells CASSPRQLTNSPLHF. CDR3 in DNA: TGTGCCAGCTCACCGAGACAGCTTACTAATTCACCCCTCCACTTT. V usage is TRBV18 and J usage is TRBJ1-6; maybe TRBD1 (5 bases). The V gene lost 3 bases and the J gene lost 6 bases, with 12 bases spanning the gap. The CDR3 is 15 residues long. The V gene's germline CDR1 is KGHSH and CDR2 LQKENI.

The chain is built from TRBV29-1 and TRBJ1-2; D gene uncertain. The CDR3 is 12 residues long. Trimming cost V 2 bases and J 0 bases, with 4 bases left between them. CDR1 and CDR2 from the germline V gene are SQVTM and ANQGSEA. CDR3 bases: TGCAGCGTTGAAACGGCTAACTATGGCTACACCTTC. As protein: CSVETANYGYTF.

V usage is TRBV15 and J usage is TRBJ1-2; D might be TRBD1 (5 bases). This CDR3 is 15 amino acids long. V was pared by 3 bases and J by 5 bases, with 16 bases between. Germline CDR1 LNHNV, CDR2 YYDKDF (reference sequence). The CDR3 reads CATSSRDPGAYGYTF. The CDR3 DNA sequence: TGTGCCACCAGCAGCCGGGACCCCGGGGCTTATGGCTACACCTTC.

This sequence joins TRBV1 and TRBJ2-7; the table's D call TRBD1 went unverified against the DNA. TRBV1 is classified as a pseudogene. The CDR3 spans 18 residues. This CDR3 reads CTSSPRQGAQSSSYEQYF. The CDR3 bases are TGCACCAGCAGCCCCCGACAGGGGGCCCAGTCGAGCTCCTACGAGCAGTACTTC.

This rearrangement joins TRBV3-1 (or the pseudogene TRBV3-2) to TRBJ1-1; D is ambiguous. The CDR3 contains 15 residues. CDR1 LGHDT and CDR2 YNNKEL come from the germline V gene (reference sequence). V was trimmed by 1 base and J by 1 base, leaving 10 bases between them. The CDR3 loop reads CASSQVFSQNTEAFF. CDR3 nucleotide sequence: TGTGCCAGCAGCCAAGTTTTTAGCCAGAACACTGAAGCTTTCTTT.

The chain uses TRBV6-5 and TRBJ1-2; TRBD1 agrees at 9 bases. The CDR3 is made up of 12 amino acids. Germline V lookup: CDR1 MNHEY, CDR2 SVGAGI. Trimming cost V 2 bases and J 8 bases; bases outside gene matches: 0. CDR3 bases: TGTGCCAGCAGTTACACAGGGGGCGGCTACACCTTC. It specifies CASSYTGGGYTF.

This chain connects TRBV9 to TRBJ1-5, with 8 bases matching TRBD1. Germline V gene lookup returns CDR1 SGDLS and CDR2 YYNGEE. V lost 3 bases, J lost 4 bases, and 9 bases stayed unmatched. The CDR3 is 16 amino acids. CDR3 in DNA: TGTGCCAGCAGCGCGTCACCCACAGGGGGAAATCAGCCCCAGCATTTT. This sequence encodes CASSASPTGGNQPQHF.

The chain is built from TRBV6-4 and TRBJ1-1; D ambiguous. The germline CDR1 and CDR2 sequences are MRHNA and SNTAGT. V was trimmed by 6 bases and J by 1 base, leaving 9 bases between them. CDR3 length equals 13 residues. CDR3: CASSPKPNTEAFF. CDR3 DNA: TGTGCCAGCAGCCCGAAGCCGAACACTGAAGCTTTCTTT.

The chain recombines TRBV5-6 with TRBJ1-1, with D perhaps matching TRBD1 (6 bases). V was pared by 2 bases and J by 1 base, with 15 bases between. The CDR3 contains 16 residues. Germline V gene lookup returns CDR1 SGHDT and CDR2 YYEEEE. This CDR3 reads CASSLGGVLPNTEAFF. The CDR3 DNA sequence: TGTGCCAGCAGCTTAGGGGGGGTACTTCCGAACACTGAAGCTTTCTTT.

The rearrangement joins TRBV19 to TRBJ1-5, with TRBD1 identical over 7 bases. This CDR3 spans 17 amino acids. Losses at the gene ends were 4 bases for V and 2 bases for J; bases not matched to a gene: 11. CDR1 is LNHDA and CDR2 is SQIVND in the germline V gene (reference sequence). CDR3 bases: TGTGCCAGTAGTAGCACGTCCGGGACAGTGGGCAATCAGCCCCAGCATTTT. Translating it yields CASSSTSGTVGNQPQHF.

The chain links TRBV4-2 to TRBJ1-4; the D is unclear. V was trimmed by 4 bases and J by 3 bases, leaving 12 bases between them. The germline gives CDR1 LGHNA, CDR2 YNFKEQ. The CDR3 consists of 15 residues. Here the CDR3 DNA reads TGTGCCAGCAGCCCCCTGGGGTCAGCTAATGAAAAACTGTTTTTT. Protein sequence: CASSPLGSANEKLFF.

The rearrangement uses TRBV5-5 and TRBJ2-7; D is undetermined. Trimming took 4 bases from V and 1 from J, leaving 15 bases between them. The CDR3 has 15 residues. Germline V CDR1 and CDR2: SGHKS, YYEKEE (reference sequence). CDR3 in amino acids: CASSPVVGSSYEQYF. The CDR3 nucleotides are TGTGCCAGCAGCCCCGTCGTCGGCAGTTCCTACGAGCAGTACTTC.

The DNA for the CDR3 is TGTGCCAGCTCACCAGGGGGTGGGGATCAGCCCCAGCATTTT. Translation gives CASSPGGGDQPQHF. The chain joins TRBV18 to TRBJ1-5; maybe TRBD1 (5 bases). Germline V gene data show CDR1 as KGHSH and CDR2 as LQKENI. This CDR3 comprises 14 residues. With 2 bases removed from V and 5 bases from J, the gap between germline ends came to 10 bases.

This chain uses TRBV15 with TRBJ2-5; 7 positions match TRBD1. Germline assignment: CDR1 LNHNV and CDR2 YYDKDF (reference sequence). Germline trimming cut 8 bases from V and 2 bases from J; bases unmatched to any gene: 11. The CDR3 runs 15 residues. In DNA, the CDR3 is TGTGCCACCCACGAGGGTCAGGGGGATCAAGAGACCCAGTACTTC. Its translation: CATHEGQGDQETQYF.

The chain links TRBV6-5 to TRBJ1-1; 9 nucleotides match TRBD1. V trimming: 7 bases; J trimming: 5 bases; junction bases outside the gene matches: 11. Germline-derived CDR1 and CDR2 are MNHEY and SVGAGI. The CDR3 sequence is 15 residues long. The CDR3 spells CASTPVDRGLTEAFF. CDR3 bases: TGTGCCAGCACACCCGTCGACAGGGGGTTAACTGAAGCTTTCTTT.

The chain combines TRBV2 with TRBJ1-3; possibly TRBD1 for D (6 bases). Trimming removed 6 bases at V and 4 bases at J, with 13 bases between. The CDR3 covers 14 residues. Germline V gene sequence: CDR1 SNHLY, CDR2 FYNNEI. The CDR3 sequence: CASRITGLGNTIYF. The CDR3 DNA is TGTGCCAGCAGGATAACAGGGCTGGGAAACACCATATATTTT.

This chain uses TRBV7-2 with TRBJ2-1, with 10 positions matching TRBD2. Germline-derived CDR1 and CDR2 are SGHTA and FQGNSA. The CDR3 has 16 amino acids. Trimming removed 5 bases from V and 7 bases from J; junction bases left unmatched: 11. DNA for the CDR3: TGTGCCAGCAGCCGCCCAGCGGGGGGGGCGCGGAATGAGCAGTTCTTC. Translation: CASSRPAGGARNEQFF.

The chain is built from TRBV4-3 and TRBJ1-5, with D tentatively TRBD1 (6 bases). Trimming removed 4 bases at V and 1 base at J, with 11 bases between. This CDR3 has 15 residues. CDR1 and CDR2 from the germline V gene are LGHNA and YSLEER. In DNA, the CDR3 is TGCGCCAGCAGCCGCAAGACAGGCAGCAATCAGCCCCAGCATTTT. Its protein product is CASSRKTGSNQPQHF.

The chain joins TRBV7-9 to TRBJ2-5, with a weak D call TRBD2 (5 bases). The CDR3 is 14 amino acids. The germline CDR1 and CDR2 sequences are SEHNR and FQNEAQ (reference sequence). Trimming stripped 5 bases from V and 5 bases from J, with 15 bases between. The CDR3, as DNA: TGTGCCAGCAGCCCCCGGGGAACCGGGGAGACCCAGTACTTC. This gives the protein CASSPRGTGETQYF.

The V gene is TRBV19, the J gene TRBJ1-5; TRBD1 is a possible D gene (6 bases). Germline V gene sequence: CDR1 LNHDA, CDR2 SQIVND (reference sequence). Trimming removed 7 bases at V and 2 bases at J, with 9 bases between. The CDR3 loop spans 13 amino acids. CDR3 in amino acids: CASNRDGNQPQHF. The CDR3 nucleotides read TGTGCCAGTAACAGGGATGGCAATCAGCCCCAGCATTTT.

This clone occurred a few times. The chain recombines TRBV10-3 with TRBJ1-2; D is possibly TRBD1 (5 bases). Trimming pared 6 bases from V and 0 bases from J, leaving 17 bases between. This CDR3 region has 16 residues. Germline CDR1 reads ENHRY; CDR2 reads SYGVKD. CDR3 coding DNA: TGTGCCATCAGCCTAACAGGCGGGGTGACTAACTATGGCTACACCTTC. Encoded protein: CAISLTGGVTNYGYTF.

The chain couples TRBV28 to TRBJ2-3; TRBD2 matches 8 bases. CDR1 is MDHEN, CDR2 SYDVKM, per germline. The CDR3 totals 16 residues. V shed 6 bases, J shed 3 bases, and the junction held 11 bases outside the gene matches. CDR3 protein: CASSPLLRGDTDTQYF. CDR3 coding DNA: TGTGCCAGCAGCCCGCTGTTGCGGGGGGATACAGATACGCAGTATTTT.

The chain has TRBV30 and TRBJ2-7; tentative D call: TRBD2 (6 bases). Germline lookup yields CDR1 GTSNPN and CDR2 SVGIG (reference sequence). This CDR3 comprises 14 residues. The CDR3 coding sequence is TGTGCGCTTGGACTCCAGGGACTCCCCTACGAGCAGTACTTC. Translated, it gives CALGLQGLPYEQYF.